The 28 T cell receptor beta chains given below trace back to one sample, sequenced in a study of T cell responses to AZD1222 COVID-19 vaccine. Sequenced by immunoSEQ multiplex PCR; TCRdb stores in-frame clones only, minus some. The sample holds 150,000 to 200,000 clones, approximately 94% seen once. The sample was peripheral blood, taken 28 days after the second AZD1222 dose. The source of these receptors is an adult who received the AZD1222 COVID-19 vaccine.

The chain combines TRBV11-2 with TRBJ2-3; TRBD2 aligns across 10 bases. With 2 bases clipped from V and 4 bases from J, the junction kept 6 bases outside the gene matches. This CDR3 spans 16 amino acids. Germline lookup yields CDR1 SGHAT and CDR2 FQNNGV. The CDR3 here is CASSLSSGRAADTQYF. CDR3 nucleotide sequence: TGTGCCAGCAGCTTATCCAGCGGGAGGGCCGCAGATACGCAGTATTTT. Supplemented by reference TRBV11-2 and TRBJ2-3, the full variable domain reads EAGVAQSPRYKIIEKRQSVAFWCNPISGHATLYWYQQILGQGPKLLIQFQNNGVVDDSQLPKDRFSAERLKGVDSTLKIQPAKLEDSAVYLCASSLSSGRAADTQYFGPGTRLTVL.

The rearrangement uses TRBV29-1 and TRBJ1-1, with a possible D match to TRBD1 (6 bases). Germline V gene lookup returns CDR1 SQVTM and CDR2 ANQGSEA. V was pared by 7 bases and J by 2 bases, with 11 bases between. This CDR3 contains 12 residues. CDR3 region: CSGEDRNTEAFF. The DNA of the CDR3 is TGCAGCGGGGAGGACAGAAACACTGAAGCTTTCTTT.

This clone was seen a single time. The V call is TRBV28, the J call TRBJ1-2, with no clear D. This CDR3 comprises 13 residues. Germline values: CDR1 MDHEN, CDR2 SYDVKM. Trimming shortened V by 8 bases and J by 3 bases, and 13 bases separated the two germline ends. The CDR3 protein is CASSAVIHYGYTF. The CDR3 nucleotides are TGTGCCAGCTCAGCAGTGATACACTATGGCTACACCTTC.

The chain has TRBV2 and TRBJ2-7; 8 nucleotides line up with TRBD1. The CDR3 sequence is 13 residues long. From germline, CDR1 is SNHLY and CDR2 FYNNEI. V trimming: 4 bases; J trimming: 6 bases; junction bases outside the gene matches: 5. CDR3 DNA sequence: TGTGCCAGCAGTGGTCAGGGGGCTGGCGAGCAGTACTTC. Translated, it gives CASSGQGAGEQYF.

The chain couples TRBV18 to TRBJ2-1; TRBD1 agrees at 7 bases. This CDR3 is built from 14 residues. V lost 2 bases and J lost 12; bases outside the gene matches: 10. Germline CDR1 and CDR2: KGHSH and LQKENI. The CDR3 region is CASSPATGLQGQFF. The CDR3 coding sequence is TGTGCCAGCTCACCAGCGACAGGGTTACAAGGGCAGTTCTTC. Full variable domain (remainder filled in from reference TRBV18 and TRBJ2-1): NAGVMQNPRHLVRRRGQEARLRCSPMKGHSHVYWYRQLPEEGLKFMVYLQKENIIDESGMPKERFSAEFPKEGPSILRIQQVVRGDSAAYFCASSPATGLQGQFFGPGTRLTVL.

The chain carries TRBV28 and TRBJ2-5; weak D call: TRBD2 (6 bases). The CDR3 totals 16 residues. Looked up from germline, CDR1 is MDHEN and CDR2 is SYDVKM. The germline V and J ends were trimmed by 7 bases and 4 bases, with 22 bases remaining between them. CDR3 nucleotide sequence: TGTGCCAGCATTAACCCGGACAAGCGGCGGGGAGAGACCCAGTACTTC. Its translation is CASINPDKRRGETQYF.

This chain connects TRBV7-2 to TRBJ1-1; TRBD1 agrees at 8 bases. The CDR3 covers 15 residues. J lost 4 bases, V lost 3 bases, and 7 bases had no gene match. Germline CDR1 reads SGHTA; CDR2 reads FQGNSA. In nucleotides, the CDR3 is TGTGCCAGCAGCTTGGCCCGGGGACAGGCCACTGAAGCTTTCTTT. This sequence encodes CASSLARGQATEAFF.

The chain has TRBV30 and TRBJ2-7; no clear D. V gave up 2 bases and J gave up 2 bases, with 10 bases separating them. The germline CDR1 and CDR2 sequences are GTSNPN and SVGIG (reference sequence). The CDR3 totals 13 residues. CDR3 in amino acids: CAWSMLGTYEQYF. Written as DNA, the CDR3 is TGTGCCTGGAGTATGTTAGGGACCTACGAGCAGTACTTC.

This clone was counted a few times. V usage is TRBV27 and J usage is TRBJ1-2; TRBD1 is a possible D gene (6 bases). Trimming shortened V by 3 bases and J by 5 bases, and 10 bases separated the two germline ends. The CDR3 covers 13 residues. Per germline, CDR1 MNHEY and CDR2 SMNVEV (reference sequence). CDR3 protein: CASSFDRKYGYTF. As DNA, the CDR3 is TGTGCCAGCAGTTTCGACAGGAAATATGGCTACACCTTC.

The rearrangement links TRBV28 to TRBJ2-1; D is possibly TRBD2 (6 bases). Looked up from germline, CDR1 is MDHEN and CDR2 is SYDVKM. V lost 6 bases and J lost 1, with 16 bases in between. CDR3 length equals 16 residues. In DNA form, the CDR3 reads TGTGCCAGCAGCCAATTCAGCGCGGGGTCCTACAATGAGCAGTTCTTC. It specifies CASSQFSAGSYNEQFF.

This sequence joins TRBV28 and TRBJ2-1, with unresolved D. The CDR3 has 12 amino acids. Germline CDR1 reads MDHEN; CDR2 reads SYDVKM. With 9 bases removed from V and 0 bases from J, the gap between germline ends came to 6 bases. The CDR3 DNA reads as TGTGCCAGTCATAGCTCCTACAATGAGCAGTTCTTC. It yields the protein CASHSSYNEQFF. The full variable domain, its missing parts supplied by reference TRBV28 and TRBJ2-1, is DVKVTQSSRYLVKRTGEKVFLECVQDMDHENMFWYRQDPGLGLRLIYFSYDVKMKEKGDIPEGYSVSREKKERFSLILESASTNQTSMYLCASHSSYNEQFFGPGTRLTVL.

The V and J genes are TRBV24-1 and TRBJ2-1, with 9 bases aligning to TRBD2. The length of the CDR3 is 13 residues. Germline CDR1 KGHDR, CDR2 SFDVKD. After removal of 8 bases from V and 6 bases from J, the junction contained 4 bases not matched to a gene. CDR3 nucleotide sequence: TGTGCCACCAAGGCGGGAGGGAGCAATGAGCAGTTCTTC. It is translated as CATKAGGSNEQFF.

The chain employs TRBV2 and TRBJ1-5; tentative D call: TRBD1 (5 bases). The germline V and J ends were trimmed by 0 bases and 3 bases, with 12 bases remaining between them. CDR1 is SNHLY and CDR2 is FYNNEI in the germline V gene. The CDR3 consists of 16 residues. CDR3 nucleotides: TGTGCCAGCAGTGAAGCGCTTCGGGGGTCCAATCAGCCCCAGCATTTT. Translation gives CASSEALRGSNQPQHF.

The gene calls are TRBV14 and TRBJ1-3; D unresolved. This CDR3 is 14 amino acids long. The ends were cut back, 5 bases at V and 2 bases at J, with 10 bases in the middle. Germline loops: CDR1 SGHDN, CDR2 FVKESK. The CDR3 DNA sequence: TGTGCCAGCAGCACAAAGGATACTGGAAACACCATATATTTT. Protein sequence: CASSTKDTGNTIYF.

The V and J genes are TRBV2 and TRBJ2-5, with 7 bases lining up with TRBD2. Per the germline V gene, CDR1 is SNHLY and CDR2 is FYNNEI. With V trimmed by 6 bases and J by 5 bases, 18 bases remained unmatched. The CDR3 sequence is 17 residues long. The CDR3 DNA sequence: TGTGCCAGCAGGCCGGGGATTGGAACGAGGGGAGGGGAGACCCAGTACTTC. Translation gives CASRPGIGTRGGETQYF.

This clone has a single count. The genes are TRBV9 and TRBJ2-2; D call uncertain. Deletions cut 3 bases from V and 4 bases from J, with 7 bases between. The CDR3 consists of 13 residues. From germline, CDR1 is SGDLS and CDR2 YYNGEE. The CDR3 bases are TGTGCCAGCAGCGAGCGAGTCACCGGGGAGCTGTTTTTT. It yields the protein CASSERVTGELFF.

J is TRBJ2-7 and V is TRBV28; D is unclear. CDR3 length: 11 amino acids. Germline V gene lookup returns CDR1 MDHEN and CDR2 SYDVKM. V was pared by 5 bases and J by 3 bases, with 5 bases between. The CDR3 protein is CASSRYYEQYF. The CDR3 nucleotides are TGTGCCAGCAGTCGCTACTACGAGCAGTACTTC.

The CDR3 coding sequence is TGCGCCAGCAGCCAAGGGGCAGGGGTTTCTGGAAACACCATATATTTT. Residues: CASSQGAGVSGNTIYF. J is TRBJ1-3 and V is TRBV4-1, with D perhaps TRBD1 (6 bases). CDR1 is MGHRA, CDR2 YSYEKL, per germline. This CDR3 comprises 16 residues. The V gene lost 1 base and the J gene lost 1 base, with 11 bases spanning the gap.

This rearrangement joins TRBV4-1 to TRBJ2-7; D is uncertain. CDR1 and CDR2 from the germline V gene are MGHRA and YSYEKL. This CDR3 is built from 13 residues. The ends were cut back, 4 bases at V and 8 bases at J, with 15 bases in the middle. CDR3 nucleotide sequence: TGCGCCAGCAGCCTCGCCCTCCGCCAAAAGCAGTACTTC. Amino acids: CASSLALRQKQYF.

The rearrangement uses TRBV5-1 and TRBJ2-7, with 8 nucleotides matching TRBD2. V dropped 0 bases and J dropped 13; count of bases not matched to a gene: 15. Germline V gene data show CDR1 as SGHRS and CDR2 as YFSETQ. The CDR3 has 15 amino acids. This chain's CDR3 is CASSLDPGGVVFNYF. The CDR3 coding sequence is TGCGCCAGCAGCTTGGATCCGGGAGGGGTCGTGTTCAATTACTTC.

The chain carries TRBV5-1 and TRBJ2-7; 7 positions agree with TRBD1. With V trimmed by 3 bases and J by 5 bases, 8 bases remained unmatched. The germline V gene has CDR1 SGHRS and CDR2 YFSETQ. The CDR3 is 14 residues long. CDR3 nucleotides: TGCGCCAGCAGCTCCGACAGGGTTTCCCACGAGCAGTACTTC. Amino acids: CASSSDRVSHEQYF.

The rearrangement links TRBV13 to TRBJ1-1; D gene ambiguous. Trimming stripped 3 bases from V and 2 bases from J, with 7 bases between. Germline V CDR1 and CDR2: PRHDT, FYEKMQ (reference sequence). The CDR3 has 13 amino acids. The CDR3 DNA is TGTGCCAGCAGCTTGGGAGCAAACACTGAAGCTTTCTTT. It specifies CASSLGANTEAFF.

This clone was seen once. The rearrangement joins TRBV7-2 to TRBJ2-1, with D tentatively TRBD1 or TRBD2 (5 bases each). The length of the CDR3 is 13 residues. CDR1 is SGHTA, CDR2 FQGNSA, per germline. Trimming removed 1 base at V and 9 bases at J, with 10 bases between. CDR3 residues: CASSLEGTVEQFF. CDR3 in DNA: TGTGCCAGCAGCTTAGAAGGGACGGTTGAGCAGTTCTTC. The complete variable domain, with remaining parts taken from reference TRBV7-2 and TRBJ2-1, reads GAGVSQSPSNKVTEKGKDVELRCDPISGHTALYWYRQSLGQGLEFLIYFQGNSAPDKSGLPSDRFSAERTGGSVSTLTIQRTQQEDSAVYLCASSLEGTVEQFFGPGTRLTVL.

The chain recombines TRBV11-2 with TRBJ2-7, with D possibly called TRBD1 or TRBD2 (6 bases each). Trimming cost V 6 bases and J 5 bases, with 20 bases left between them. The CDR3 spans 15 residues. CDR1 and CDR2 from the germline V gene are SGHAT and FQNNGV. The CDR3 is CASREGTGTLNEQYF. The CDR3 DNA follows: TGTGCCAGCAGGGAGGGGACCGGGACACTAAACGAGCAGTACTTC.

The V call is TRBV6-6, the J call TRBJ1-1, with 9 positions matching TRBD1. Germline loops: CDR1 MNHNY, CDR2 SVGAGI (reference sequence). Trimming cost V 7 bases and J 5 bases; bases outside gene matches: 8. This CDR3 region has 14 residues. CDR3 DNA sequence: TGTGCCAGCAACCTACAGGGGGCGCGGACTGAAGCTTTCTTT. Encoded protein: CASNLQGARTEAFF.

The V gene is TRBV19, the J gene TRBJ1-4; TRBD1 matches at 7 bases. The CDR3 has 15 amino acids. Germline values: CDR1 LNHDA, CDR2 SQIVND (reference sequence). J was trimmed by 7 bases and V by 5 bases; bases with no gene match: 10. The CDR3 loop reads CASSPTGASGEKLFF. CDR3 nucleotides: TGTGCCAGTAGTCCCACAGGGGCTTCCGGTGAAAAACTGTTTTTT.

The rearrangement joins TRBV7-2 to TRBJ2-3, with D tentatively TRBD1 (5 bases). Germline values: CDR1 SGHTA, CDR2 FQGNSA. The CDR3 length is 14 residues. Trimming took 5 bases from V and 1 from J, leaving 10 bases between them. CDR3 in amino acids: CASSPRQRTDTQYF. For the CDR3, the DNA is TGTGCCAGCAGCCCACGACAGCGCACAGATACGCAGTATTTT.

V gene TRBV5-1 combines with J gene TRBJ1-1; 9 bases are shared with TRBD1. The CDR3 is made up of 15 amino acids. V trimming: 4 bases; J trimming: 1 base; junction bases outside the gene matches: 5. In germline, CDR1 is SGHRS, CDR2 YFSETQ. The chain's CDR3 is CASSKTGGQNTEAFF. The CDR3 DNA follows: TGCGCCAGCAGCAAAACAGGGGGCCAGAACACTGAAGCTTTCTTT.